This T cell receptor beta chain is from a study of human T cells and chemical hapten exposure. The study, taken as a whole, reports: Expanded TCR counts at PT1 went up together with patch test score, a positive correlation. The immune response of these alopecia patients might not match healthy individuals'.

One entry per CDR3 protein results from TCRdb running MiXCR on the RACE reads. This repertoire shows roughly 86,000 distinct CDR3 sequences, about 10% found once; its top ten account for 2% to 2.5%. Time point here: patch test 1, 2 weeks after DPC sensitization. Treatment indicated: therapeutic diphenylcyclopropenone sensitization with weekly scalp DPC. Patch tests were applied only after blood draws. In its sample, this clonotype was seen many times. The antigen remains undetermined. The CDR3 contains 17 residues. V lost 3 bases to trimming and J lost 1 base; unmatched junction nucleotides: 11. CDR1 and CDR2 (germline): SQVTM, ANQGSEA.

The V gene is TRBV29-1, the J gene TRBJ2-1, with 8 bases lining up with TRBD2. The sequence derives from a man aged 40-55 years with alopecia areata. Some clones in this sample may be carry-over from other donors' samples. Specimen: whole blood, collected in connection with sensitization to the hapten diphenylcyclopropenone (DPC). As DNA, the CDR3 is TGCAGCGTTGACGGACTAGCAGGAGGTAGTTCCTACAATGAGCAGTTCTTC. Protein product: CSVDGLAGGSSYNEQFF.